This TCR beta chain comes out of a study of T cells expressing NK-cell markers. Study summary: Seven of the eight sequenced donors were HCMV-seropositive; one was seronegative.

Each CDR3 protein gets one entry in TCRdb, which reprocessed the 5' RACE reads and gives no DNA. The sample table includes about 460,000 distinct CDR3 sequences. The CDR3 length is 16 residues. CDR1 and CDR2 from the germline V gene are MGHRA and YSYEKL. The rearrangement uses TRBV4-1 and TRBJ2-5; TCRdb designates TRBD2, a call that cannot be tested without DNA. Sample: blood T cells: a sorted CD56 or NKG2C T cell subset, CD4+ or CD8+ T cells, or bulk PBMC T cells (not recorded which). The TCR sequence derives from a woman aged 45-59 years in good health. The CDR3 is CASSRLAGGPGETQYF.